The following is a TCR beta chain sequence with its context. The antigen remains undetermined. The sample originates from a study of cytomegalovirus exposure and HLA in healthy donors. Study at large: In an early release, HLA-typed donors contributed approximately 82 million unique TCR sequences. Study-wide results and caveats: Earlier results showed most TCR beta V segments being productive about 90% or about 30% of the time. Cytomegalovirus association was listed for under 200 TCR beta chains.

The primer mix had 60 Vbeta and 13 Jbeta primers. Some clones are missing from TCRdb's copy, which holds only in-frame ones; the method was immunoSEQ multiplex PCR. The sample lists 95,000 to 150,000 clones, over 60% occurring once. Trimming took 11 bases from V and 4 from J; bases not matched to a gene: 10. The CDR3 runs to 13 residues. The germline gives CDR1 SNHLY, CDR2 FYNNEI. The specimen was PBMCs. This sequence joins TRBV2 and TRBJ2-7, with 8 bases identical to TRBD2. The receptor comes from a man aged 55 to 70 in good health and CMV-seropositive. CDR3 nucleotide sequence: TGTGCCTTTCGGGGGGGCAAGAATTACGAGCAGTACTTC. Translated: CAFRGGKNYEQYF.